This entry lists 29 T cell receptor beta chains sequenced from one sample in a study of cytotoxic CD8 clonotypes in ibrutinib-treated CLL. Clones were sequenced by immunoSEQ multiplex PCR, and TCRdb holds only the in-frame ones, with some missing. The repertoire holds 58,000 or so clones, with roughly 59% as singletons. The sequencing used PBMCs, collected after 12 months of ibrutinib treatment. These TCRs come from a human donor with chronic lymphocytic leukemia.

The rearrangement links TRBV2 to TRBJ2-7; D not certain. This CDR3 contains 15 residues. Trimming took off 4 bases at V and 4 bases at J, with 17 bases between the two ends. The V gene's germline CDR1 is SNHLY and CDR2 FYNNEI. CDR3 DNA sequence: TGTGCCAGCAGTGTGTCAGTGTTGTTTAATTACGAGCAGTACGTC. It specifies CASSVSVLFNYEQYV.

This clone occurred once. The V and J genes are TRBV7-6 and TRBJ1-2, with TRBD1 matching over 9 bases. The J segment lost 4 bases and the V segment lost 5 bases, leaving 5 bases of the junction unmatched. Germline V gives CDR1 SGHVS, CDR2 FNYEAQ. The CDR3 runs 14 residues. CDR3 in amino acids: CASSPGQGIYGYTF. The DNA of the CDR3 is TGTGCCAGCAGCCCGGGACAGGGCATCTATGGCTACACCTTC.

The rearrangement links TRBV7-9 to TRBJ2-5; 8 bases agree with TRBD2. Germline V CDR1 and CDR2: SEHNR, FQNEAQ (reference sequence). This CDR3 region has 14 residues. With 5 bases clipped from V and 5 bases from J, the junction kept 7 bases outside the gene matches. Here the CDR3 DNA reads TGTGCCAGCAGCCCCGGACTAGCCCGCGAGACCCAGTACTTC. As protein: CASSPGLARETQYF. Full variable domain (missing parts from reference TRBV7-9 and TRBJ2-5): DTGVSQNPRHKITKRGQNVTFRCDPISEHNRLYWYRQTLGQGPEFLTYFQNEAQLEKSRLLSDRFSAERPKGSFSTLEIQRTEQGDSAMYLCASSPGLARETQYFGPGTRLLVL.

In its sample, this clone was seen a few times. The gene calls are TRBV2 and TRBJ2-4, with a tentative D call TRBD2 (5 bases). V lost 2 bases and J 1 base, leaving 18 bases between the germline ends. CDR1 is SNHLY and CDR2 is FYNNEI in the germline V gene. The CDR3 contains 18 residues. The CDR3 protein is CASSERGTRDLAKNIQYF. The CDR3 DNA follows: TGTGCCAGCAGTGAACGCGGCACGAGGGATTTGGCCAAAAACATTCAGTACTTC.

V usage is TRBV5-1 and J usage is TRBJ1-1; D perhaps matches TRBD1 (5 bases). Trimming removed 4 bases from V and 4 bases from J, with 11 bases in between. CDR1 SGHRS and CDR2 YFSETQ come from the germline V gene. This CDR3 spans 13 amino acids. In DNA, the CDR3 is TGCGCCAGCAGCCGCGACAGATCCACTGAAGCTTTCTTT. As protein: CASSRDRSTEAFF.

This chain connects TRBV15 to TRBJ2-1, with 7 positions matching TRBD1. The trim removed 2 bases at V and 7 bases at J, leaving 5 bases unmatched. Germline values: CDR1 LNHNV, CDR2 YYDKDF (reference sequence). This CDR3 has 14 residues. CDR3 in amino acids: CATSRSDRANEQFF. In DNA form, the CDR3 reads TGTGCCACCAGCAGATCCGACAGGGCGAATGAGCAGTTCTTC.

The chain employs TRBV5-1 and TRBJ2-5; 10 bases agree with TRBD2. CDR1 and CDR2 (germline): SGHRS, YFSETQ. This CDR3 is built from 16 residues. The J segment lost 2 bases and the V segment lost 3 bases, leaving 7 bases of the junction unmatched. The CDR3 spells CASSSRTSGAQETQYF. The CDR3 DNA reads TGCGCCAGCAGCTCTCGGACTAGCGGAGCACAAGAGACCCAGTACTTC.

This chain connects TRBV27 to TRBJ1-4; a weak D match, TRBD1 (5 bases). Germline loops: CDR1 MNHEY, CDR2 SMNVEV (reference sequence). This CDR3 spans 18 amino acids. The V end was cut by 5 bases, the J end by 4 bases, with 23 bases between. CDR3 DNA sequence: TGTGCCAGCAGTCCCGAATCCATGAGACAGAAGCTTAATGAAAAACTGTTTTTT. Translated, it gives CASSPESMRQKLNEKLFF. Full variable domain (rest looked up from reference TRBV27 and TRBJ1-4): EAQVTQNPRYLITVTGKKLTVTCSQNMNHEYMSWYRQDPGLGLRQIYYSMNVEVTDKGDVPEGYKVSRKEKRNFPLILESPSPNQTSLYFCASSPESMRQKLNEKLFFGSGTQLSVL.

The CDR3 protein is CASSLEMGRGQAVSSGNTIYF. The CDR3 DNA is TGCGCCAGCAGCTTGGAGATGGGTCGGGGACAGGCCGTTTCCTCTGGAAACACCATATATTTT. V is TRBV5-1 and J is TRBJ1-3, with TRBD1 matching over 8 bases. J lost 0 bases, V lost 0 bases, and 17 bases had no gene match. CDR1 is SGHRS, CDR2 YFSETQ, per germline. This CDR3 has 21 amino acids.

The chain joins TRBV7-9 to TRBJ2-3, with D hard to call. This CDR3 comprises 13 residues. Per germline, CDR1 SEHNR and CDR2 FQNEAQ (reference sequence). V was trimmed by 3 bases and J by 4 bases, leaving 8 bases between them. CDR3 DNA sequence: TGTGCCAGCAGCTTTCAGCAAGCAGATACGCAGTATTTT. Its protein is CASSFQQADTQYF. The full variable domain, in which reference TRBV7-9 and TRBJ2-3 provide the parts outside the CDR3, is DTGVSQNPRHKITKRGQNVTFRCDPISEHNRLYWYRQTLGQGPEFLTYFQNEAQLEKSRLLSDRFSAERPKGSFSTLEIQRTEQGDSAMYLCASSFQQADTQYFGPGTRLTVL.

Concerning this clone: This sample includes further DNA sequences coding for the same CDR3. J is TRBJ2-1 and V is TRBV4-1, with D possibly TRBD1 on 6 matching bases. The CDR3 has 15 residues. V shed 0 bases and J shed 5 bases, with 11 bases lying between them. From germline, CDR1 is MGHRA and CDR2 YSYEKL. The CDR3 reads CASSQEGGGHNEQFF. The CDR3 DNA is TGCGCCAGCAGCCAAGAAGGTGGGGGCCACAATGAGCAGTTCTTC.

In this sample, this clone turned up a few times. The chain joins TRBV5-4 to TRBJ2-4; 9 bases are shared with TRBD1. This CDR3 region has 11 residues. The germline CDR1 and CDR2 sequences are SGHNT and YYREEE (reference sequence). The junction had 7 bases not matched to a gene; V was cut back by 7 bases and J by 14 bases. CDR3 sequence reads: CASEGTGRKYF. In DNA form, the CDR3 reads TGTGCCAGCGAGGGGACAGGGAGAAAGTACTTC. The variable domain in full, completed from reference TRBV5-4 and TRBJ2-4, reads ETGVTQSPTHLIKTRGQQVTLRCSSQSGHNTVSWYQQALGQGPQFIFQYYREEENGRGNFPPRFSGLQFPNYSSELNVNALELDDSALYLCASEGTGRKYFGAGTRLSVL.

The chain uses TRBV28 and TRBJ2-7, with 10 bases fitting TRBD1. Trimming took 6 bases from V and 3 from J; bases not matched to a gene: 5. The germline gives CDR1 MDHEN, CDR2 SYDVKM. This CDR3 comprises 14 residues. The CDR3 nucleotides are TGTGCCAGCAGACTGACAGGGGGCCTCTACGAGCAGTACTTC. The encoded protein is CASRLTGGLYEQYF.

The chain couples TRBV19 to TRBJ1-5; D uncertain. CDR1 and CDR2 (germline): LNHDA, SQIVND (reference sequence). V was shortened by 7 bases and J by 5 bases, with 15 bases between the two germline ends. This CDR3 spans 14 amino acids. CDR3 coding DNA: TGTGCCAGTAAGGACGACGGGAGAGATCAGCCCCAGCATTTT. Encoded protein: CASKDDGRDQPQHF.

The chain recombines TRBV5-1 with TRBJ1-3; D remains ambiguous. The V end was cut by 0 bases, the J end by 4 bases, with 5 bases between. The CDR3 is 13 amino acids. In germline, CDR1 is SGHRS, CDR2 YFSETQ. CDR3 DNA sequence: TGCGCCAGCAGCTTGGGGTCCGGAAACACCATATATTTT. Amino acid sequence: CASSLGSGNTIYF.

This clone was counted a single time. The chain links TRBV14 to TRBJ2-5, with D perhaps TRBD1 (5 bases). Trimming removed 4 bases from V and 1 base from J, with 10 bases in between. The CDR3 extends over 14 amino acids. Germline CDR1 is SGHDN and CDR2 is FVKESK. CDR3 protein: CASSLRQFQETQYF. The CDR3 DNA reads TGTGCCAGCAGCCTTAGACAGTTCCAAGAGACCCAGTACTTC.

The sample holds a few counts of this clone. The chain couples TRBV15 to TRBJ1-1; D is perhaps TRBD1 (6 bases). Germline CDR1 LNHNV, CDR2 YYDKDF (reference sequence). There are 16 residues in the CDR3. The ends were cut back, 0 bases at V and 2 bases at J, with 13 bases in the middle. The CDR3 sequence: CATSRDPPDRNTEAFF. The CDR3 DNA sequence: TGTGCCACCAGCAGAGACCCGCCGGACAGAAACACTGAAGCTTTCTTT.

This clone qualifies as medium-sized. J is TRBJ2-3 and V is TRBV11-2; D gene uncertain. Germline lookup yields CDR1 SGHAT and CDR2 FQNNGV. The CDR3 has 14 amino acids. Trimming took off 5 bases at V and 3 bases at J, with 12 bases between the two ends. The DNA for the CDR3 is TGTGCCAGCAGCCCACTGGTCCGGACAGATACGCAGTATTTT. It is translated as CASSPLVRTDTQYF.

This chain's CDR3 is CASSYPTSGGPGELFF. The DNA of the CDR3 is TGTGCCAGCAGTTATCCGACTAGCGGGGGGCCCGGGGAGCTGTTTTTT. V gene TRBV6-6 combines with J gene TRBJ2-2, with 13 bases identical to TRBD2. CDR3 length equals 16 residues. Per the germline V gene, CDR1 is MNHNY and CDR2 is SVGAGI (reference sequence). With V trimmed by 3 bases and J by 6 bases, 4 bases remained unmatched.

Here the CDR3 DNA reads TGTGCCAGCAGCCGCAGAATGGGACAGCCTTACGAGCAGTACGTC. The encoded protein is CASSRRMGQPYEQYV. This chain connects TRBV11-1 to TRBJ2-7; 7 nucleotides line up with TRBD1. The CDR3 loop spans 15 amino acids. The V gene end was trimmed by 5 bases and the J gene end by 4 bases; junction bases not matched to a gene: 11. The germline CDR1 and CDR2 sequences are SGHAT and FQDESV (reference sequence).

In this sample, this clone turned up many times. This chain joins TRBV28 and TRBJ1-6; TRBD1 agrees at 10 bases. CDR1 and CDR2 from the germline V gene are MDHEN and SYDVKM. The CDR3 runs to 17 residues. V lost 4 bases, J lost 7 bases, and 10 bases stayed unmatched. CDR3: CASSSPSPGQGNSPLHF. The CDR3 DNA reads as TGTGCCAGCAGTTCCCCCTCCCCGGGACAGGGGAATTCACCCCTCCACTTT.

This clone occurred a few times. The rearrangement links TRBV7-9 to TRBJ1-2; D possibly corresponds to TRBD1 (6 bases). Per the germline V gene, CDR1 is SEHNR and CDR2 is FQNEAQ (reference sequence). The CDR3 loop spans 13 amino acids. The V end lost 7 bases, the J end lost 8 bases, and 17 bases lay between the germline ends. CDR3 loop: CASTPPGGRGYTF. The CDR3 nucleotides read TGTGCCAGCACCCCCCCGGGGGGCAGAGGCTACACCTTC.

V is TRBV2 and J is TRBJ2-5; D may match TRBD1 or TRBD2 (5 bases each). The CDR3 has 15 amino acids. Deletions cut 1 base from V and 5 bases from J, with 14 bases between. Germline CDR1 SNHLY, CDR2 FYNNEI. DNA of the CDR3: TGTGCCAGCAGTGAAGTTTCCGGGAAGGGGGAGACCCAGTACTTC. Protein product: CASSEVSGKGETQYF. Looking up the rest from reference TRBV2 and TRBJ2-5 gives the full variable domain: EPEVTQTPSHQVTQMGQEVILRCVPISNHLYFYWYRQILGQKVEFLVSFYNNEISEKSEIFDDQFSVERPDGSNFTLKIRSTKLEDSAMYFCASSEVSGKGETQYFGPGTRLLVL.

The chain is built from TRBV20-1 and TRBJ1-2, with D unresolved. Germline-derived CDR1 and CDR2 are DFQATT and SNEGSKA (reference sequence). CDR3 length equals 11 residues. The DNA for the CDR3 is TGCAGCGTTCAGGCAGTGAGGGACTACACCTTC. It encodes CSVQAVRDYTF.

This clone was seen more than once but under ten times. The rearrangement links TRBV5-4 to TRBJ2-1, with a weak D call TRBD2 (6 bases). This CDR3 is built from 13 residues. Germline assignment: CDR1 SGHNT and CDR2 YYREEE (reference sequence). Trimming took off 4 bases at V and 8 bases at J, with 13 bases between the two ends. The CDR3 coding sequence is TGTGCCAGCAGCAACGCGGGACTCCATGAGCAGTTCTTC. It is translated as CASSNAGLHEQFF.

The rearrangement uses TRBV2 and TRBJ2-7; D is perhaps TRBD1 or TRBD2 (5 bases each). The CDR3 spans 16 residues. V was trimmed by 7 bases and J by 0 bases, leaving 19 bases between them. CDR1 is SNHLY, CDR2 FYNNEI, per germline. DNA for the CDR3: TGTGCCAGCAAACTCAACCCGGGACGCAACTCCTACGAGCAGTACTTC. Its translation is CASKLNPGRNSYEQYF.

The CDR3 region is CSARAVVNTEAFF. As DNA, the CDR3 is TGCAGCGCCAGGGCGGTGGTGAACACTGAAGCTTTCTTT. This chain uses TRBV29-1 with TRBJ1-1; possible D gene TRBD1, 5 bases. V lost 7 bases and J 0 bases, leaving 12 bases between the germline ends. CDR1 and CDR2 from the germline V gene are SQVTM and ANQGSEA. The CDR3 consists of 13 residues.

The genes are TRBV5-5 and TRBJ2-7; D remains ambiguous. V was clipped by 0 bases and J by 0 bases, with 7 bases between them. CDR1 and CDR2 from the germline V gene are SGHKS and YYEKEE (reference sequence). The CDR3 is 14 residues long. Here the CDR3 reads CASSLGGSSYEQYV. DNA for the CDR3: TGTGCCAGCAGCTTGGGGGGTAGCTCCTACGAGCAGTACGTC.

The chain employs TRBV6-5 and TRBJ2-1; the match to TRBD1 covers 8 bases. Germline CDR1 MNHEY, CDR2 SVGAGI. Trimming took 5 bases from V and 4 from J; bases not matched to a gene: 7. This CDR3 is 15 amino acids long. Written as DNA, the CDR3 is TGTGCCAGCAGTAAGGGACAGGTGAGGTACAATGAGCAGTTCTTC. It is translated as CASSKGQVRYNEQFF.